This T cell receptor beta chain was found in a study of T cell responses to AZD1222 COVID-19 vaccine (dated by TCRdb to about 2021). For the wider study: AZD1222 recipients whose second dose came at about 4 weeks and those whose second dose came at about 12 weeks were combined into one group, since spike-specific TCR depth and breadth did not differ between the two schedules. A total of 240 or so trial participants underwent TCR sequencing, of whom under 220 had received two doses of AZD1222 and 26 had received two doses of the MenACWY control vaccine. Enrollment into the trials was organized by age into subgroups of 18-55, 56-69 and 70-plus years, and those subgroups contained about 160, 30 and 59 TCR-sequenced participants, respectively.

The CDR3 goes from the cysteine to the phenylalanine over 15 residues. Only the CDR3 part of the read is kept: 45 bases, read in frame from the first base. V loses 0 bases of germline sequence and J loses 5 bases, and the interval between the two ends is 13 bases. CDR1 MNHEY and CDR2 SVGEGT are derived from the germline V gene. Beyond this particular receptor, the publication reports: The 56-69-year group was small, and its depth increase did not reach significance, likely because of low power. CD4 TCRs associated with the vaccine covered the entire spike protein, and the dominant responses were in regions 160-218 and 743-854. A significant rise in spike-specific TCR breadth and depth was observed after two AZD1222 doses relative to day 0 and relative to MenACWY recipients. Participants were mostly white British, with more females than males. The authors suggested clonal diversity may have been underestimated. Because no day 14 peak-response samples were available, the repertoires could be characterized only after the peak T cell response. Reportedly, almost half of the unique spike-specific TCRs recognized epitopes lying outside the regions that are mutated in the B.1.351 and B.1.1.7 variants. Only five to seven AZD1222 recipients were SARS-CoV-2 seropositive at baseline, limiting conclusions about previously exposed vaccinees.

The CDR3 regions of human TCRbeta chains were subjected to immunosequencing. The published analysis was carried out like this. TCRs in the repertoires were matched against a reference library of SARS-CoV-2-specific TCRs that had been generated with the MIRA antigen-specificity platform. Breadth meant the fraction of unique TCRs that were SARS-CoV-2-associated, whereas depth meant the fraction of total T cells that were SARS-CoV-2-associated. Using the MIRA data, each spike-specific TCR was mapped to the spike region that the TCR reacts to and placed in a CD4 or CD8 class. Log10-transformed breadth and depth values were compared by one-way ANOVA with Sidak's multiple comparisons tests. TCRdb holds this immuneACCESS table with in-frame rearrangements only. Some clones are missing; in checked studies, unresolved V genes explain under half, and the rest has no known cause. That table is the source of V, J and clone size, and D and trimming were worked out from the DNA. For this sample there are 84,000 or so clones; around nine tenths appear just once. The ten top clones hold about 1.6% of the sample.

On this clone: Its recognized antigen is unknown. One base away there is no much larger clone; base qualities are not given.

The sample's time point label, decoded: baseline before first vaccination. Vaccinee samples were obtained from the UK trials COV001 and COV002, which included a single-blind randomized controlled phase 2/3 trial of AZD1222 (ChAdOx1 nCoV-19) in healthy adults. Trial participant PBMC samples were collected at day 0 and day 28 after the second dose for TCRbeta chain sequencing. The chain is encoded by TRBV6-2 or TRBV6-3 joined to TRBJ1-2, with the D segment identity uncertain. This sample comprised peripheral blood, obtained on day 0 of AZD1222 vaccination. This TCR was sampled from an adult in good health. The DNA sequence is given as TGTGCCAGCAGTTACTCGCAATCGGAACTTTATGGCTACACCTTC. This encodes CASSYSQSELYGYTF.